These 20 T cell receptor beta chains came from one sample sequenced in a study of cytomegalovirus exposure and HLA in healthy donors. With 60 Vbeta and 13 Jbeta primers, the PCR was carried out. The protocol was immunoSEQ multiplex PCR, while the TCRdb copy is restricted to in-frame clones and leaves out a portion. The sample yields about 190,000 clones, around four fifths seen once. Material for sequencing was PBMCs. The receptors here all came from a man between 40 and 49 years old in good health and CMV-seropositive.

The chain couples TRBV2 to TRBJ1-4; no clear D gene. The CDR3 runs to 12 residues. With 6 bases removed from V and 2 bases from J, the gap between germline ends came to 4 bases. The germline gives CDR1 SNHLY, CDR2 FYNNEI. This CDR3 reads CASSLTNEKLFF. CDR3 nucleotides: TGTGCCAGCAGCCTGACTAATGAAAAACTGTTTTTT.

The chain employs TRBV7-2 and TRBJ2-7; D is possibly TRBD1 (6 bases). Germline values: CDR1 SGHTA, CDR2 FQGNSA. V was trimmed by 1 base and J by 3 bases, leaving 13 bases between them. This CDR3 contains 15 residues. CDR3 nucleotide sequence: TGTGCCAGCAGCTTAGATGGCCAACAGGGCTACGAGCAGTACTTC. This encodes CASSLDGQQGYEQYF.

To note about this clone: At the DNA level, this CDR3 is encoded by other sequences in the same sample as well. The chain links TRBV19 to TRBJ1-5; the D gene is possibly TRBD1 (5 bases). Germline CDR1 LNHDA, CDR2 SQIVND (reference sequence). CDR3 length: 12 residues. V lost 2 bases to trimming and J lost 6 bases, with 5 bases between them. The CDR3 is CASSIRGQPQHF. CDR3 sequence (DNA): TGTGCCAGTAGTATAAGGGGTCAGCCCCAGCATTTT.

CDR3 coding DNA: TGTGCCAGCAGTGAAGGGGGGGGAGCTTTCTTT. This codes for CASSEGGGAFF. V usage is TRBV2 and J usage is TRBJ1-1; D might be TRBD1 (5 bases). The CDR3 is made up of 11 amino acids. Trimming pared 1 base from V and 10 bases from J, leaving 7 bases between. CDR1 and CDR2 (germline): SNHLY, FYNNEI.

This chain connects TRBV10-3 to TRBJ2-1; D is perhaps TRBD1 (6 bases). Germline CDR1 ENHRY, CDR2 SYGVKD. This CDR3 comprises 17 residues. V lost 2 bases and J lost 2, with 16 bases in between. The CDR3 region has the DNA TGTGCCATCAGTGAGCTACACCGGGACACCCCCTACAATGAGCAGTTCTTC. It encodes CAISELHRDTPYNEQFF.

V usage is TRBV5-1 and J usage is TRBJ2-7, with TRBD2 as a possible D gene (5 bases). Trimming pared 0 bases from V and 1 base from J, leaving 14 bases between. This CDR3 comprises 16 residues. Germline CDR1 and CDR2: SGHRS and YFSETQ. CDR3: CASSLEGFGKSYEQYF. Written as DNA, the CDR3 is TGCGCCAGCAGCTTGGAAGGGTTCGGGAAATCCTACGAGCAGTACTTC.

The gene calls are TRBV5-1 and TRBJ2-5; tentatively, D is TRBD2 (5 bases). CDR3 length equals 15 residues. Germline V gene sequence: CDR1 SGHRS, CDR2 YFSETQ. V shed 4 bases and J shed 7 bases, with 20 bases lying between them. This CDR3 reads CASSKDPDGVLTQYF. Here the CDR3 DNA reads TGCGCCAGCAGCAAGGACCCGGACGGGGTGTTGACCCAGTACTTC.

A note on this clone: At one boundary the junction diverges from the germline segment, which might be a read error. The chain has TRBV14 and TRBJ2-6; D possibly corresponds to TRBD1 (5 bases). The CDR3 contains 15 residues. CDR1 is SGHDN and CDR2 is FVKESK in the germline V gene. In nucleotides, the CDR3 is TGTGCCAGCAGCCAAGTGGGTACTGGGGCCAACGGCCTGACTTTC. Its translation: CASSQVGTGANGLTF.

This clone was picked up one time. Here the CDR3 reads CASSLGTGKYEQYF. The CDR3, as DNA: TGTGCCAGCAGCCTAGGGACGGGGAAATACGAGCAGTACTTC. The genes are TRBV7-9 and TRBJ2-7; either TRBD1 or TRBD2 may fit D (5 bases each). Trimming removed 5 bases from V and 4 bases from J, with 15 bases in between. Germline assignment: CDR1 SEHNR and CDR2 FQNEAQ (reference sequence). There are 14 residues in the CDR3. Drawing the rest from reference TRBV7-9 and TRBJ2-7, the complete variable domain is DTGVSQNPRHKITKRGQNVTFRCDPISEHNRLYWYRQTLGQGPEFLTYFQNEAQLEKSRLLSDRFSAERPKGSFSTLEIQRTEQGDSAMYLCASSLGTGKYEQYFGPGTRLTVT.

Comments on this clone: Other DNA sequences from this sample encode an identical CDR3 as well. The chain combines TRBV11-2 with TRBJ1-3, with 7 nucleotides matching TRBD1. V trimming: 6 bases; J trimming: 4 bases; junction bases outside the gene matches: 3. Germline V gene sequence: CDR1 SGHAT, CDR2 FQNNGV. This CDR3 has 13 residues. The CDR3 nucleotides read TGTGCCAGCAGTACAGGGGTCGGAAACACCATATATTTT. This sequence encodes CASSTGVGNTIYF. The whole variable domain, remainder taken from reference TRBV11-2 and TRBJ1-3, is EAGVAQSPRYKIIEKRQSVAFWCNPISGHATLYWYQQILGQGPKLLIQFQNNGVVDDSQLPKDRFSAERLKGVDSTLKIQPAKLEDSAVYLCASSTGVGNTIYFGEGSWLTVV.

This sequence joins TRBV5-1 and TRBJ1-1; no clear D gene. CDR3 length: 15 residues. Germline V gene sequence: CDR1 SGHRS, CDR2 YFSETQ. Deletions cut 1 base from V and 3 bases from J, with 13 bases between. The chain's CDR3 is CASSLNPGGHTEAFF. The CDR3 DNA reads as TGCGCCAGCAGCTTGAACCCCGGCGGGCACACTGAAGCTTTCTTT. The full variable domain, in which reference TRBV5-1 and TRBJ1-1 provide the parts outside the CDR3, is KAGVTQTPRYLIKTRGQQVTLSCSPISGHRSVSWYQQTPGQGLQFLFEYFSETQRNKGNFPGRFSGRQFSNSRSEMNVSTLELGDSALYLCASSLNPGGHTEAFFGQGTRLTVV.

This chain uses TRBV7-6 with TRBJ2-5; 7 bases agree with TRBD1. Gene TRBJ2-7 matches the end of the DNA better, so the J call may be wrong. The CDR3 is 11 amino acids. Germline-derived CDR1 and CDR2 are SGHVS and FNYEAQ. The DNA for the CDR3 is TGTGCCAGCAGCAAGGGGGCCGAGCAGTACTTC. Translating gives CASSKGAEQYF.

CDR3 residues: CASSEGGPGGYTF. The DNA for the CDR3 is TGTGCCAGCAGTGAAGGGGGCCCGGGGGGCTACACCTTC. The rearrangement uses TRBV27 and TRBJ1-2, with TRBD1 matching over 7 bases. Germline assignment: CDR1 MNHEY and CDR2 SMNVEV (reference sequence). The CDR3 length is 13 residues. With V trimmed by 5 bases and J by 8 bases, 8 bases remained unmatched.

The chain couples TRBV7-9 to TRBJ2-3; 7 bases agree with TRBD2. Unmatched junction bases numbered 2, after V lost 5 bases and J lost 6 bases. Germline-derived CDR1 and CDR2 are SEHNR and FQNEAQ (reference sequence). The CDR3 consists of 12 residues. The CDR3 DNA reads TGTGCCAGCAGCCATAGCGGGGATACGCAGTATTTT. As protein: CASSHSGDTQYF.

The V gene is TRBV7-9, the J gene TRBJ2-1; 9 bases map to TRBD2. V shed 5 bases, J shed 2 bases, and the junction held 16 bases outside the gene matches. The CDR3 loop spans 19 amino acids. Germline CDR1 and CDR2: SEHNR and FQNEAQ (reference sequence). This CDR3 is CASSPRLGGRALAYNEQFF. CDR3 nucleotide sequence: TGTGCCAGCAGCCCACGACTGGGCGGGAGGGCCTTGGCCTACAATGAGCAGTTCTTC.

CDR3 amino acids: CASSLAGQAYGYTF. Here the CDR3 DNA reads TGCGCCAGCAGCTTGGCCGGACAGGCCTATGGCTACACCTTC. This rearrangement joins TRBV5-1 to TRBJ1-2, with TRBD1 matching 7 bases. Germline V gene lookup returns CDR1 SGHRS and CDR2 YFSETQ. The trim removed 0 bases at V and 4 bases at J, leaving 3 bases unmatched. The CDR3 contains 14 residues.

The V gene is TRBV5-6, the J gene TRBJ2-7; tentatively, D is TRBD2 (6 bases). The CDR3 spans 11 residues. V gave up 4 bases and J gave up 6 bases, with 8 bases separating them. Per the germline V gene, CDR1 is SGHDT and CDR2 is YYEEEE. The CDR3 loop is CASSTGGEQYF. In DNA, the CDR3 is TGTGCCAGCAGCACCGGGGGCGAGCAGTACTTC.

This chain uses TRBV18 with TRBJ1-2, with a possible D match to TRBD1 (6 bases). V lost 3 bases and J 2 bases, leaving 13 bases between the germline ends. CDR1 is KGHSH and CDR2 is LQKENI in the germline V gene. This CDR3 is built from 15 residues. The CDR3 region has the DNA TGTGCCAGCTCACCCGGGCTTAGGGGGAACTATGGCTACACCTTC. It encodes CASSPGLRGNYGYTF.

The chain combines TRBV11-2 with TRBJ1-3, with D possibly being TRBD1 (6 bases). Per the germline V gene, CDR1 is SGHAT and CDR2 is FQNNGV. V lost 5 bases, J lost 4 bases, and 15 bases lay in between. The CDR3 contains 15 residues. The CDR3 nucleotides are TGTGCCAGCAGCATACAGGGTAACTTGGGAAACACCATATATTTT. Its translation: CASSIQGNLGNTIYF.

The gene calls are TRBV5-6 and TRBJ2-3; a weak D match, TRBD2 (5 bases). Per germline, CDR1 SGHDT and CDR2 YYEEEE. Trimming cost V 1 base and J 6 bases, with 12 bases left between them. This CDR3 spans 14 amino acids. CDR3: CASSLNVLGDTQYF. In DNA, the CDR3 is TGTGCCAGCAGCTTGAACGTACTAGGGGATACGCAGTATTTT.